The 25 T cell receptor beta chains below were found in one sample sequenced in a study of T cell repertoires in cytomegalovirus infection. TCRdb fed the reads into MiXCR, producing one record per CDR3 protein. The table records 380,000 or so distinct CDR3 sequences, 34% of them present only once. These receptors have no identified antigens. The sample here was cultured PBMCs, taken from culture after CMV antigen stimulation. Receptors originate from a human donor in good health (CMV status not recorded). Some clones in this sample may be carry-over from other donors' samples.

This clonotype appeared many times. The V call is TRBV7-2, the J call TRBJ1-1, with 8 bases identical to TRBD1. CDR1 is SGHTA, CDR2 FQGNSA, per germline. With V trimmed by 4 bases and J by 3 bases, 1 base remained unmatched. The CDR3 is 13 amino acids. DNA for the CDR3: TGTGCCAGCAGCTCACAGGGGGACACTGAAGCTTTCTTT. It encodes CASSSQGDTEAFF. The variable domain in full, completed from reference TRBV7-2 and TRBJ1-1, reads GAGVSQSPSNKVTEKGKDVELRCDPISGHTALYWYRQSLGQGLEFLIYFQGNSAPDKSGLPSDRFSAERTGGSVSTLTIQRTQQEDSAVYLCASSSQGDTEAFFGQGTRLTVV.

V usage is TRBV4-2 and J usage is TRBJ1-2; a possible D gene is TRBD1 (6 bases). This CDR3 comprises 16 residues. Germline V gene lookup returns CDR1 LGHNA and CDR2 YNFKEQ. V was pared by 3 bases and J by 2 bases, with 16 bases between. The CDR3 sequence is CASSHPKTRGNYGYTF. The CDR3 DNA is TGTGCCAGCAGCCACCCTAAAACTAGGGGGAACTATGGCTACACCTTC.

The chain employs TRBV5-1 and TRBJ1-1, with TRBD1 identical over 8 bases. Per germline, CDR1 SGHRS and CDR2 YFSETQ. The CDR3 runs 15 residues. V shed 4 bases and J 1 base; nucleotides not matched to a gene: 6. Here the CDR3 reads CASSAPDRENTEAFF. In nucleotides, the CDR3 is TGCGCCAGCAGCGCACCGGACAGGGAGAACACTGAAGCTTTCTTT.

This clonotype showed up just a few times. This sequence joins TRBV28 and TRBJ2-5, with 9 bases lining up with TRBD1. Germline CDR1 reads MDHEN; CDR2 reads SYDVKM. The CDR3 spans 15 residues. The junction had 8 bases not matched to a gene; V was cut back by 4 bases and J by 5 bases. CDR3 sequence reads: CASSSSGTGWETQYF. The CDR3 DNA is TGTGCCAGCAGTTCTTCCGGGACAGGGTGGGAGACCCAGTACTTC.

This clonotype was seen a handful of times. The J gene is TRBJ1-1, the V gene TRBV7-2; D perhaps matches TRBD1 (6 bases). With 2 bases removed from V and 1 base from J, the gap between germline ends came to 11 bases. The CDR3 contains 15 residues. Germline V CDR1 and CDR2: SGHTA, FQGNSA. The chain's CDR3 is CASSLFGGQNTEAFF. CDR3 sequence (DNA): TGTGCCAGCAGCTTATTCGGGGGGCAGAACACTGAAGCTTTCTTT.

The chain combines TRBV20-1 with TRBJ2-3, with D hard to call. There are 13 residues in the CDR3. Germline-derived CDR1 and CDR2 are DFQATT and SNEGSKA (reference sequence). V lost 6 bases and J 1 base, leaving 11 bases between the germline ends. CDR3 coding DNA: TGCAGTGCGCCCGGGTGGGGCACAGATACGCAGTATTTT. Its translation is CSAPGWGTDTQYF.

A single count supports this clonotype. The chain employs TRBV19 and TRBJ2-1, with D possibly being TRBD1 (5 bases). The CDR3 has 18 amino acids. Germline CDR1 LNHDA, CDR2 SQIVND (reference sequence). The V gene lost 6 bases and the J gene lost 5 bases, with 26 bases spanning the gap. The CDR3 DNA reads as TGTGCCAGTAGCAAGATCGACCCGACAGCAGGATTTGACAATGAGCAGTTCTTC. Translated: CASSKIDPTAGFDNEQFF.

This clonotype was picked up a small number of times. The gene calls are TRBV5-6 and TRBJ1-2; D perhaps matches TRBD1 (6 bases). The germline V gene encodes CDR1 SGHDT and CDR2 YYEEEE. The CDR3 consists of 15 residues. V dropped 4 bases and J dropped 2 bases, with 15 bases sitting between them. CDR3 nucleotides: TGTGCCAGCAGCACCGCGACAGGTGGAAACTATGGCTACACCTTC. It translates to CASSTATGGNYGYTF.

This clonotype was detected a few times. The genes are TRBV6-2 or TRBV6-3 and TRBJ2-1; 15 bases are shared with TRBD2. The CDR3 length is 18 residues. V dropped 10 bases and J dropped 0; count of bases not matched to a gene: 10. The germline V gene encodes CDR1 MNHEY and CDR2 SVGEGT. The CDR3 bases are TGTGCCACCAAGTGGACTAGCGGGAGGGAAAGCTCCTACAATGAGCAGTTCTTC. It translates to CATKWTSGRESSYNEQFF.

This chain uses TRBV20-1 with TRBJ2-5; 11 positions match TRBD2. Germline loops: CDR1 DFQATT, CDR2 SNEGSKA (reference sequence). This CDR3 comprises 19 residues. V shed 6 bases, J shed 0 bases, and the junction held 18 bases outside the gene matches. CDR3 DNA sequence: TGCAGTGCGACTGAAAAACGACTAGCGGGGACCGACAACCAAGAGACCCAGTACTTC. Amino acids: CSATEKRLAGTDNQETQYF.

This clonotype appeared many times. The V and J genes are TRBV28 and TRBJ2-5; D is tentatively TRBD1 or TRBD2 (6 bases each). Between the trimmed V and J ends, which lost 1 base and 5 bases, there was a span of 20 bases. The CDR3 runs 17 residues. The germline V gene has CDR1 MDHEN and CDR2 SYDVKM. CDR3 residues: CASSLLRSGAGRETQYF. In DNA, the CDR3 is TGTGCCAGCAGTTTATTACGTTCGGGGGCTGGTAGGGAGACCCAGTACTTC.

The J gene is TRBJ2-7, the V gene TRBV5-4; TRBD2 matches 7 bases. CDR1 and CDR2 from the germline V gene are SGHNT and YYREEE (reference sequence). CDR3 length equals 15 residues. V dropped 4 bases and J dropped 0; count of bases not matched to a gene: 7. Here the CDR3 DNA reads TGTGCCAGCAGCCCCACTAGCGTCGACTCCTACGAGCAGTACTTC. Its translation: CASSPTSVDSYEQYF.

This clonotype showed up just once. V and J are TRBV25-1 and TRBJ2-5, with 9 bases identical to TRBD1. The J segment lost 5 bases and the V segment lost 3 bases, leaving 4 bases of the junction unmatched. The CDR3 spans 14 residues. CDR1 is MGHDK, CDR2 SYGVNS, per germline. This chain's CDR3 is CASSDPDRGETQYF. The CDR3 region has the DNA TGTGCCAGCAGTGACCCGGACAGGGGCGAGACCCAGTACTTC.

The chain uses TRBV19 and TRBJ1-5; D not resolved. Looked up from germline, CDR1 is LNHDA and CDR2 is SQIVND (reference sequence). CDR3 length: 13 residues. V lost 3 bases, J lost 6 bases, and 9 bases lay in between. CDR3 region: CASSIEGSQPQHF. For the CDR3, the DNA is TGTGCCAGTAGTATCGAGGGCTCTCAGCCCCAGCATTTT.

This clonotype was observed a few times. CDR3 bases: TGTGCCAGCAGCCTAAGGGCAGGGGCCTCTGGAAACACCATATATTTT. Translation gives CASSLRAGASGNTIYF. J is TRBJ1-3 and V is TRBV7-2, with a weak D call TRBD1 (6 bases). V was trimmed by 5 bases and J by 0 bases, leaving 14 bases between them. Germline V CDR1 and CDR2: SGHTA, FQGNSA. The CDR3 has 16 residues.

This clonotype was counted between two and nine times. J is TRBJ2-6 and V is TRBV11-3; 9 bases match TRBD1. The ends lost 4 bases at V and 1 base at J; junction bases unmatched: 5. Per the germline V gene, CDR1 is SGHNT and CDR2 is YENEEA. The CDR3 loop spans 17 amino acids. The CDR3 DNA reads as TGTGCCAGCAGCTGGGGACAGGGCGAATCTGGGGCCAACGTCCTGACTTTC. This encodes CASSWGQGESGANVLTF.

The V call is TRBV7-2, the J call TRBJ2-2; 10 nucleotides line up with TRBD2. Germline lookup yields CDR1 SGHTA and CDR2 FQGNSA. V shed 5 bases, J shed 6 bases, and the junction held 6 bases outside the gene matches. The length of the CDR3 is 15 residues. CDR3 DNA: TGTGCCAGCAGCAGTACTAGCGGGGAGGCCGGGGAGCTGTTTTTT. Its protein product is CASSSTSGEAGELFF.

The rearrangement uses TRBV6-1 and TRBJ2-2, with D unresolved. CDR1 and CDR2 (germline): MNHNS, SASEGT. Trimming left V 5 bases short and J 2 bases short, with 15 bases between. The CDR3 is 16 amino acids. The CDR3 region has the DNA TGTGCCAGCAGTCAGCTTTTCCGGAAAAACACCGGGGAGCTGTTTTTT. It translates to CASSQLFRKNTGELFF.

The chain recombines TRBV2 with TRBJ2-3; no firm D call. Trimming left V 1 base short and J 6 bases short, with 14 bases between. The CDR3 is made up of 15 amino acids. Germline CDR1 and CDR2: SNHLY and FYNNEI. The CDR3 coding sequence is TGTGCCAGCAGTGAAGGTCGGGCGTTTCCCGATACGCAGTATTTT. It specifies CASSEGRAFPDTQYF.

The chain has TRBV4-2 and TRBJ1-1; no definite D call. V shed 4 bases and J shed 4 bases, with 10 bases lying between them. This CDR3 is built from 13 residues. Germline V CDR1 and CDR2: LGHNA, YNFKEQ. This CDR3 is CASSLFKGTEAFF. The CDR3 DNA is TGTGCCAGCAGCCTTTTTAAGGGCACTGAAGCTTTCTTT.

This clonotype was seen more than once but under ten times. The chain joins TRBV7-8 to TRBJ2-5, with D possibly being TRBD2 (6 bases). CDR1 is SGHVS and CDR2 is FQNEAQ in the germline V gene. CDR3 length: 16 amino acids. V gave up 4 bases and J gave up 5 bases, with 20 bases separating them. CDR3 protein: CASSWDASGVIETQYF. For the CDR3, the DNA is TGTGCCAGCAGCTGGGACGCGTCGGGAGTTATCGAGACCCAGTACTTC.

At least ten counts were recorded for this clonotype. The V gene is TRBV7-8, the J gene TRBJ1-1; D may be TRBD1 (6 bases). Trimming left V 5 bases short and J 0 bases short, with 19 bases between. The CDR3 is made up of 17 amino acids. Germline V gene lookup returns CDR1 SGHVS and CDR2 FQNEAQ. The CDR3 nucleotides read TGTGCCAGCAGCCGCGGCTCGGACAGCTTTATGAACACTGAAGCTTTCTTT. Amino acids: CASSRGSDSFMNTEAFF. Variable domain in full (rest from reference TRBV7-8 and TRBJ1-1): GAGVSQSPRYKVAKRGQDVALRCDPISGHVSLFWYQQALGQGPEFLTYFQNEAQLDKSGLPSDRFFAERPEGSVSTLKIQRTQQEDSAVYLCASSRGSDSFMNTEAFFGQGTRLTVV.

This clonotype was recorded a few times. The genes are TRBV6-1 and TRBJ2-3, with 7 bases matching TRBD2. Trimming cost V 8 bases and J 0 bases; bases outside gene matches: 5. There are 14 residues in the CDR3. Germline V gene sequence: CDR1 MNHNS, CDR2 SASEGT. The CDR3 DNA follows: TGTGCCAGCGCAACTAGCGCCAGCACAGATACGCAGTATTTT. It translates to CASATSASTDTQYF.

In DNA, the CDR3 is TGTGCCAGCACCATGGGACGCCGCCCTCCGGGTGAGCAGTTCTTC. It encodes CASTMGRRPPGEQFF. The chain has TRBV6-2 or TRBV6-3 and TRBJ2-1, with D possibly being TRBD1 or TRBD2 (5 bases each). Trimming removed 7 bases from V and 9 bases from J, with 22 bases in between. This CDR3 has 15 residues. Germline V gene sequence: CDR1 MNHEY, CDR2 SVGEGT.

V gene TRBV19 combines with J gene TRBJ1-5, with a weak D call TRBD1 (6 bases). Germline V gene sequence: CDR1 LNHDA, CDR2 SQIVND (reference sequence). Trimming shortened V by 3 bases and J by 5 bases, and 11 bases separated the two germline ends. The CDR3 has 14 amino acids. The CDR3 DNA reads TGTGCCAGTAGTATTTACAGGGTTGATCAGCCCCAGCATTTT. Translating gives CASSIYRVDQPQHF.